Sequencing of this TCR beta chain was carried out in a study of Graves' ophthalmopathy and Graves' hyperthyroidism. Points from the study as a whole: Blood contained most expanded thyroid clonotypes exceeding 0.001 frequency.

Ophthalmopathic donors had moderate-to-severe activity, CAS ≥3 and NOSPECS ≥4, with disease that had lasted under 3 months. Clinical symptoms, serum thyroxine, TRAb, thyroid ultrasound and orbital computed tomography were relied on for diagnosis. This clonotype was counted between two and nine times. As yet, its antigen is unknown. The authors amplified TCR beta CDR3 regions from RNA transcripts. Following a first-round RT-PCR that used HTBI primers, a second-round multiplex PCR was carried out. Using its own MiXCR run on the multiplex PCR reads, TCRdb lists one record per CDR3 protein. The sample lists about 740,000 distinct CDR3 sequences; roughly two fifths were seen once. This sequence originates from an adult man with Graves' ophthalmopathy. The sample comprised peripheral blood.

The CDR3 is CATSEPPVDTQYF. CDR3 DNA: TGTGCCACCAGTGAGCCCCCGGTGGATACGCAGTATTTT. The J gene is TRBJ2-3, the V gene TRBV24-1, with no clear D. Trimming cost V 4 bases and J 6 bases, with 10 bases left between them. CDR3 length: 13 amino acids. CDR1 is KGHDR and CDR2 is SFDVKD in the germline V gene.